The present TCR beta chain was sequenced within a study of early stage breast cancer tumors. The V gene's germline CDR1 is SGHRS and CDR2 YFSETQ. Trimming pared 9 bases from V and 0 bases from J, leaving 14 bases between. The CDR3 consists of 14 residues. TCRdb keeps only in-frame clones here, not all; method: immunoSEQ multiplex PCR. The data contain around 71,000 clones, 65% to 80% of them singletons. Sequencing input: blood. The J gene is TRBJ2-3, the V gene TRBV5-1, with D tentatively TRBD2 (6 bases). The receptor was isolated from a person aged 55 to 75 with breast cancer. CDR3 residues: CATRGGTSTDTQYF. The CDR3 DNA sequence: TGCGCCACGCGGGGCGGGACTAGCACAGATACGCAGTATTTT.